These 24 T cell receptor beta chains were all obtained from the same sample, sequenced in a study of T-cell reconstitution after alpha-beta-depleted transplantation in children (TCRdb year 2016). The library came from PCR. The reads were generated on an Illumina HiSeq 2500. TCR library preparation used molecular barcoding, with unique molecular identifiers applied to normalize quantification of the TCRbeta repertoire. The public reads were reanalyzed by TCRdb: fastp trimming at Q25, MiXCR alignment, in-frame beta chains only. Each CDR3 protein appears once, grouped with its most common genes and DNA. The sample table contains 84,000 or so distinct CDR3 sequences; only one count was recorded for roughly 16% of them. Clones ranked in the top ten supply roughly a fifth of the sample. The sample's treatment or condition label, decoded: allogeneic hematopoietic cell transplantation with graft depleted of TCRalphabeta T cells and CD19 B cells.

The sample here was PBMCs, mostly from graft donor cells, taken 180 days after TCRalphabeta/CD19-depleted stem cell transplant. These receptor sequences come from a male patient under 10 years old who had a stem cell transplant for acute lymphoblastic leukemia, so the T cells may come from the graft donor.

This clonotype has a handful of counts. The rearrangement joins TRBV27 to TRBJ2-1, with 9 bases lining up with TRBD1. This CDR3 contains 15 residues. Losses at the gene ends were 5 bases for V and 1 base for J; bases not matched to a gene: 3. The germline gives CDR1 MNHEY, CDR2 SMNVEV (reference sequence). The CDR3 reads CASSRGQGSYNEQFF. Written as DNA, the CDR3 is TGTGCCAGCAGTCGGGGACAGGGATCCTACAATGAGCAGTTCTTC.

By share, this clonotype counts as medium-sized. This chain connects TRBV13 to TRBJ2-6; 10 nucleotides agree with TRBD2. From germline, CDR1 is PRHDT and CDR2 FYEKMQ (reference sequence). Trimming cost V 3 bases and J 0 bases; bases outside gene matches: 14. The CDR3 is 21 amino acids. Here the CDR3 reads CASSLVPPLAGVLSGANVLTF. Written as DNA, the CDR3 is TGTGCCAGCAGCTTGGTCCCCCCCCTAGCGGGGGTCCTCTCTGGGGCCAACGTCCTGACTTTC.

This clonotype has a handful of counts. The genes are TRBV10-3 and TRBJ2-3; D is perhaps TRBD2 (7 bases). Trimming removed 6 bases at V and 1 base at J, with 11 bases between. Germline assignment: CDR1 ENHRY and CDR2 SYGVKD. The CDR3 consists of 14 residues. The CDR3 DNA reads as TGTGCCATCAGGACGGGGGGCGGCACAGATACGCAGTATTTT. Residues: CAIRTGGGTDTQYF.

This clonotype was seen a few times. This sequence joins TRBV5-1 and TRBJ2-1; 9 bases are a match to TRBD2. The CDR3 runs to 16 residues. Germline CDR1 SGHRS, CDR2 YFSETQ. The V gene end was trimmed by 3 bases and the J gene end by 5 bases; junction bases not matched to a gene: 9. DNA of the CDR3: TGCGCCAGCAGCTCGTCCCTAGCGGGGCAAGACAATGAGCAGTTCTTC. Amino acid sequence: CASSSSLAGQDNEQFF.

This clonotype was seen repeatedly, ten times or more. The gene calls are TRBV7-3 and TRBJ2-2, with 13 bases lining up with TRBD2. The CDR3 is made up of 15 amino acids. The germline CDR1 and CDR2 sequences are SGHTA and FQGTGA. Losses at the gene ends were 5 bases for V and 4 bases for J; bases not matched to a gene: 1. CDR3 amino acids: CASSGLAGATGELFF. As DNA, the CDR3 is TGTGCCAGCAGCGGACTAGCGGGGGCCACCGGGGAGCTGTTTTTT.

A few counts support this clonotype. V usage is TRBV7-2 and J usage is TRBJ1-4; unclear D gene. CDR1 is SGHTA, CDR2 FQGNSA, per germline. The CDR3 has 18 residues. V gave up 5 bases and J gave up 0 bases, with 19 bases separating them. Written as DNA, the CDR3 is TGTGCCAGCAGCGCCCTAGCGGGCCGAACTGCAACTAATGAAAAACTGTTTTTT. Protein: CASSALAGRTATNEKLFF. Combining the CDR3 with reference TRBV7-2 and TRBJ1-4 gives the whole variable domain GAGVSQSPSNKVTEKGKDVELRCDPISGHTALYWYRQSLGQGLEFLIYFQGNSAPDKSGLPSDRFSAERTGGSVSTLTIQRTQQEDSAVYLCASSALAGRTATNEKLFFGSGTQLSVL.

This clonotype was seen a few times. V gene TRBV20-1 combines with J gene TRBJ2-4; the D gene is possibly TRBD1 (6 bases). Trimming took off 6 bases at V and 0 bases at J, with 15 bases between the two ends. Germline V gene lookup returns CDR1 DFQATT and CDR2 SNEGSKA (reference sequence). The CDR3 has 15 amino acids. The CDR3 reads CSAGEGGLAKNIQYF. Written as DNA, the CDR3 is TGCAGTGCGGGGGAAGGGGGTTTAGCCAAAAACATTCAGTACTTC.

Concerning this clonotype: Sequence at one end of the junction differs from germline and may be a read error. The J gene is TRBJ2-1, the V gene TRBV7-9; the D is unclear. The V gene's germline CDR1 is SEHNR and CDR2 FQNEAQ (reference sequence). The CDR3 spans 10 residues. The CDR3 DNA reads TGTTCCAGCAACATGGATGAGCAGTTCTTC. Its translation is CSSNMDEQFF.

The chain couples TRBV4-2 to TRBJ2-7; no clear D. The germline V gene has CDR1 LGHNA and CDR2 YNFKEQ. The CDR3 consists of 12 residues. Trimming took off 0 bases at V and 7 bases at J, with 7 bases between the two ends. Here the CDR3 DNA reads TGTGCCAGCAGCCAAGATTTAGGGGAGCAGTACTTC. Protein: CASSQDLGEQYF.

This clonotype was observed at least ten times. This chain joins TRBV29-1 and TRBJ2-1; D perhaps matches TRBD1 (5 bases). This CDR3 is 14 amino acids long. Trimming stripped 3 bases from V and 0 bases from J, with 9 bases between. The germline V gene has CDR1 SQVTM and CDR2 ANQGSEA. The CDR3 sequence: CSVEVDNSYNEQFF. In nucleotides, the CDR3 is TGCAGCGTTGAGGTGGACAACTCCTACAATGAGCAGTTCTTC.

This clonotype was found many times. The CDR3 nucleotides are TGTGCCAGCAGCTTACTCAATTACTACAGGGCGGAACACGAGCAGTACTTC. It codes for CASSLLNYYRAEHEQYF. The V gene is TRBV7-2, the J gene TRBJ2-7, with a weak D call TRBD1 (6 bases). With 2 bases removed from V and 5 bases from J, the gap between germline ends came to 22 bases. Germline V gene sequence: CDR1 SGHTA, CDR2 FQGNSA. The CDR3 is 17 residues long.

This clonotype was detected only a few times. The gene calls are TRBV6-5 and TRBJ2-5, with 9 bases identical to TRBD1. The CDR3 consists of 16 residues. J gave up 2 bases and V 3 bases, and 7 bases lay outside the gene matches. Germline V gene data show CDR1 as MNHEY and CDR2 as SVGAGI. The CDR3 reads CASSYSGTGTQETQYF. Here the CDR3 DNA reads TGTGCCAGCAGTTATTCCGGGACAGGGACACAAGAGACCCAGTACTTC.

This clonotype was observed a handful of times. The V call is TRBV7-9, the J call TRBJ2-6; the D gene is possibly TRBD2 (5 bases). Germline CDR1 and CDR2: SEHNR and FQNEAQ (reference sequence). The CDR3 totals 16 residues. Deletions cut 0 bases from V and 3 bases from J, with 9 bases between. The CDR3, as DNA: TGTGCCAGCAGCTTAGCGCTCGGGGTTGGGGCCAACGTCCTGACTTTC. Its translation: CASSLALGVGANVLTF.

CDR3 coding DNA: TGTGCCAGCAGCCATGGGGATTTCTCTGGAAACACCATATATTTT. This codes for CASSHGDFSGNTIYF. The J gene is TRBJ1-3, the V gene TRBV3-1, with D unclear. Trimming cost V 3 bases and J 0 bases, with 9 bases left between them. CDR1 LGHDT and CDR2 YNNKEL come from the germline V gene (reference sequence). This CDR3 contains 15 residues.

The chain couples TRBV15 to TRBJ1-2; no firm D call. Germline CDR1 and CDR2: LNHNV and YYDKDF (reference sequence). This CDR3 comprises 13 residues. The V end was cut by 8 bases, the J end by 1 base, with 11 bases between. CDR3 in amino acids: CATGGHLNYGYTF. CDR3 in DNA: TGTGCCACCGGCGGGCACCTTAACTATGGCTACACCTTC.

V gene TRBV2 combines with J gene TRBJ2-5; TRBD2 matches 9 bases. The CDR3 sequence is 16 residues long. V dropped 6 bases and J dropped 2; count of bases not matched to a gene: 10. The V gene's germline CDR1 is SNHLY and CDR2 FYNNEI. The CDR3 loop is CASREWVAGEQETQYF. Here the CDR3 DNA reads TGTGCCAGCAGAGAATGGGTAGCGGGAGAACAAGAGACCCAGTACTTC.

The chain carries TRBV11-2 and TRBJ2-2; D is unresolved. V was cut by 5 bases and J by 3 bases, with 16 bases left in between. The CDR3 sequence is 16 residues long. CDR1 is SGHAT, CDR2 FQNNGV, per germline. The CDR3 DNA reads as TGTGCCAGCAGCAACCCATCGGTGTGGGACACCGGGGAGCTGTTTTTT. This gives the protein CASSNPSVWDTGELFF.

This clonotype was found a few times. The CDR3 here is CSASRLAGTGELFF. CDR3 sequence (DNA): TGCAGTGCTAGTAGACTAGCGGGCACCGGGGAGCTGTTTTTT. The J gene is TRBJ2-2, the V gene TRBV20-1, with 10 bases identical to TRBD2. Per the germline V gene, CDR1 is DFQATT and CDR2 is SNEGSKA (reference sequence). This CDR3 comprises 14 residues. The junction had 2 bases not matched to a gene; V was cut back by 3 bases and J by 4 bases.

The chain is built from TRBV25-1 and TRBJ1-4; no definite D call. Germline V gene lookup returns CDR1 MGHDK and CDR2 SYGVNS. The V and J ends lost 10 bases and 0 bases respectively, with 12 bases between them. The CDR3 covers 14 residues. CDR3: CATGAGTTNEKLFF. The CDR3 coding sequence is TGTGCCACTGGAGCGGGGACAACTAATGAAAAACTGTTTTTT.

V usage is TRBV5-1 and J usage is TRBJ2-7, with D perhaps matching TRBD2 (6 bases). Germline CDR1 is SGHRS and CDR2 is YFSETQ. Between the trimmed V and J ends, which lost 8 bases and 3 bases, there was a span of 9 bases. The CDR3 length is 11 residues. CDR3 DNA: TGCGCCAGTATGGGGGGCTACGAGCAGTACTTC. Its translation is CASMGGYEQYF.

The CDR3 DNA reads TGTGCCAGCAGCCAAGATCAACGGGGGGCCGGCACAGATACGCAGTATTTT. Encoded protein: CASSQDQRGAGTDTQYF. The chain recombines TRBV4-2 with TRBJ2-3, with D possibly matching TRBD2 (7 bases). The CDR3 extends over 17 amino acids. Germline-derived CDR1 and CDR2 are LGHNA and YNFKEQ. With 0 bases removed from V and 1 base from J, the gap between germline ends came to 14 bases.

This clonotype was detected ten times or more. The genes are TRBV9 and TRBJ2-2; D is perhaps TRBD2 (6 bases). There are 14 residues in the CDR3. V lost 9 bases and J lost 1, with 13 bases in between. CDR1 SGDLS and CDR2 YYNGEE come from the germline V gene. The CDR3 reads CATAPGGNTGELFF. CDR3 DNA sequence: TGTGCCACCGCGCCCGGGGGGAACACCGGGGAGCTGTTTTTT.

This clonotype occurred a few times. Relative to the germline gene, one junction end is altered; a read error may explain this. Here the CDR3 DNA reads TGCCCCAGCAGCCAAGAAGTGGGGCGAAACACAGATACGCAGTATTTT. It codes for CPSSQEVGRNTDTQYF. This rearrangement joins TRBV4-3 to TRBJ2-3; D is possibly TRBD1 (5 bases). The CDR3 is 16 amino acids. Looked up from germline, CDR1 is LGHNA and CDR2 is YSLEER.

This clonotype showed up just a few times. The chain couples TRBV6-1 to TRBJ1-3, with unresolved D. The V and J ends lost 1 base and 4 bases respectively, with 14 bases between them. Germline lookup yields CDR1 MNHNS and CDR2 SASEGT. This CDR3 contains 16 residues. The CDR3: CASSEVLGQSGNTIYF. As DNA, the CDR3 is TGTGCCAGCAGTGAAGTTCTGGGCCAGTCAGGAAACACCATATATTTT.